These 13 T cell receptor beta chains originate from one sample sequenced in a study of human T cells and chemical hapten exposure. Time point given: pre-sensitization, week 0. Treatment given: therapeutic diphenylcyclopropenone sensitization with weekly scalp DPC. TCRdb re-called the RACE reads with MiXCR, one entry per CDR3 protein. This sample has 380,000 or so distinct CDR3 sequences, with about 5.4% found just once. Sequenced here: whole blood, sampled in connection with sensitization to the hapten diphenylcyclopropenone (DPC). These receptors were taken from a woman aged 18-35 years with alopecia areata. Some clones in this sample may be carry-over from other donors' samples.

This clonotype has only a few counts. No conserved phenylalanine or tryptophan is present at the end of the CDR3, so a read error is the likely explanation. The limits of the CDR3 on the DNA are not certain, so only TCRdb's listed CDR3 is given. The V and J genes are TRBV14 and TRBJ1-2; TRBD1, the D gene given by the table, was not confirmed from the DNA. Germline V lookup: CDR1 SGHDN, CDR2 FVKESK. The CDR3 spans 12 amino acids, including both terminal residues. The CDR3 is CASSQYQIKPPL.

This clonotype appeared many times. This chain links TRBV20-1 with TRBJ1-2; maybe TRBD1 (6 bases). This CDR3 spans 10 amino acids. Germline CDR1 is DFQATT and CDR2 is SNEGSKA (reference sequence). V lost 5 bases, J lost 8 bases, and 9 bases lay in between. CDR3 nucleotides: TGCAGTGCTTACAGGGAAGGCTACACCTTC. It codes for CSAYREGYTF.

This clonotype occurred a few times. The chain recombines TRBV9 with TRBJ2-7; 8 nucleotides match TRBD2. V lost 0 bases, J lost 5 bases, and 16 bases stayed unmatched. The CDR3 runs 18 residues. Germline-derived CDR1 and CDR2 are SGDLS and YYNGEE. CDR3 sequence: CASSVGVSGGHNPDEQYF. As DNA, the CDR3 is TGTGCCAGCAGCGTAGGAGTCTCGGGGGGGCACAATCCTGACGAGCAGTACTTC.

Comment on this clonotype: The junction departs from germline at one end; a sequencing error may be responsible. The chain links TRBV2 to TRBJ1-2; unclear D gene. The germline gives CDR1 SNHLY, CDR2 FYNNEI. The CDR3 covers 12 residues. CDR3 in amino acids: CASSEAKYGYTF. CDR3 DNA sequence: TGTGCCAGCAGCGAAGCAAAGTATGGCTACACCTTC.

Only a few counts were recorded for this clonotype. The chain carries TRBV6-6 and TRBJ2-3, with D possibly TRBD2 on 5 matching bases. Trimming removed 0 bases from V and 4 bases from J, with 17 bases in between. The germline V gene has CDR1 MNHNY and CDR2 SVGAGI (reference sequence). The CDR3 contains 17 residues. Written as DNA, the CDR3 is TGTGCCAGCAGTTACTCATTCGGGAAAGTGGTAGCAGATACGCAGTATTTT. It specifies CASSYSFGKVVADTQYF.

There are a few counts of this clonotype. The CDR3 coding sequence is TGCAGTGCCGAAGCCGGGACAGGGGGAGGCGGCTACACCTTC. This translates into CSAEAGTGGGGYTF. The chain is built from TRBV20-1 and TRBJ1-2, with 11 bases aligning to TRBD1. The germline gives CDR1 DFQATT, CDR2 SNEGSKA (reference sequence). This CDR3 is 14 amino acids long. V was clipped by 6 bases and J by 8 bases; unmatched bases: 11.

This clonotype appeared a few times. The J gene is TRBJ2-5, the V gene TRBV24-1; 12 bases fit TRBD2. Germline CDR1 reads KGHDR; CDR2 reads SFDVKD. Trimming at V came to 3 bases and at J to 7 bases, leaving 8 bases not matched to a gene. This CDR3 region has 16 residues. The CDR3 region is CATSDPTSGGPRTQYF. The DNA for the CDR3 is TGTGCCACCAGTGATCCGACTAGCGGGGGACCTAGGACCCAGTACTTC.

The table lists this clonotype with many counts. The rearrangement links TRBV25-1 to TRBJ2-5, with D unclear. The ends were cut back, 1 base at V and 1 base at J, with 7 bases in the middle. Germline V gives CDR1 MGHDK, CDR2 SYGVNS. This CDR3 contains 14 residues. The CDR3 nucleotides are TGTGCCAGCAGTGAATTGGGAAGCCAAGAGACCCAGTACTTC. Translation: CASSELGSQETQYF.

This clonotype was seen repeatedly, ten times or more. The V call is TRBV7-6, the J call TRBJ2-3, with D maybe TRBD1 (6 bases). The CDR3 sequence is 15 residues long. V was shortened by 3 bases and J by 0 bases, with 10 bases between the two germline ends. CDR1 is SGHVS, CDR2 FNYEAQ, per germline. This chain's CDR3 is CASSFWQGSTDTQYF. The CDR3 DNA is TGTGCCAGCAGCTTTTGGCAGGGGAGCACAGATACGCAGTATTTT.

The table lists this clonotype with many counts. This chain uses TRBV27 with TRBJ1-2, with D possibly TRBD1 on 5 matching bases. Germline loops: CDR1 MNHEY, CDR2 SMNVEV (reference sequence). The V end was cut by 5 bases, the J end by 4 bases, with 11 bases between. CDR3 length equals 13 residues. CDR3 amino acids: CASSARASYGYTF. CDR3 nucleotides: TGTGCCAGCAGTGCCAGGGCCTCCTATGGCTACACCTTC.

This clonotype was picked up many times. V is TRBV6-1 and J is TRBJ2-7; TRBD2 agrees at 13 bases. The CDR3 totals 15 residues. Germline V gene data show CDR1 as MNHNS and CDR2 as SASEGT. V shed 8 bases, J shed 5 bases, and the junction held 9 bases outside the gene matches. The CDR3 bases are TGTGCCAGCTCAAGCGGGACTAGCGGGGCCCACGAGCAGTACTTC. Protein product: CASSSGTSGAHEQYF.

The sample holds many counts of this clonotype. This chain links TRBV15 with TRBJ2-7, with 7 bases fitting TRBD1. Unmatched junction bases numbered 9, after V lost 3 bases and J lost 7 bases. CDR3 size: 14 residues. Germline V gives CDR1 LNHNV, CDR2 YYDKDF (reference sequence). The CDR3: CATSSAGGSGEQYF. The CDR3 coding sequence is TGTGCCACCAGCAGTGCAGGGGGTTCTGGGGAGCAGTACTTC.

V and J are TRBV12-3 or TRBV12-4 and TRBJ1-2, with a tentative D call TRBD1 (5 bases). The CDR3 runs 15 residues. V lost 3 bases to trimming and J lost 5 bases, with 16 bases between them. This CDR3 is CASSFMYRQPYGYTF. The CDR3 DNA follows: TGTGCCAGCAGTTTCATGTACAGGCAACCTTATGGCTACACCTTC.